This T cell receptor beta chain was captured by sequencing in a study of cytomegalovirus exposure and HLA in healthy donors. Study findings and constraints: Across donors, presence/absence analyses took sequencing depth to be roughly uniform. Published work reported that the classifier diagnosed cytomegalovirus status with high specificity and sensitivity.

PCR employed 60 Vbeta and 13 Jbeta primers. This table comes from immunoSEQ multiplex PCR, and its TCRdb copy is limited to in-frame clones, with some not included. The sample lists about 250,000 clones; around 65% were seen once. Germline CDR1 ENHRY, CDR2 SYGVKD. The CDR3 consists of 19 residues. Trimming removed 0 bases from V and 2 bases from J; junction bases left unmatched: 14. With regard to this clone: Its matching antigen is unknown.

The gene calls are TRBV10-3 and TRBJ2-5, with 8 bases that match TRBD2. Material for sequencing was PBMCs. This TCR came from a female donor in good health and CMV-seronegative. The CDR3 sequence is CAISESSLSAGGFQETQYF. CDR3 coding DNA: TGTGCCATCAGTGAGTCGAGTCTATCGGCGGGAGGCTTTCAAGAGACCCAGTACTTC.